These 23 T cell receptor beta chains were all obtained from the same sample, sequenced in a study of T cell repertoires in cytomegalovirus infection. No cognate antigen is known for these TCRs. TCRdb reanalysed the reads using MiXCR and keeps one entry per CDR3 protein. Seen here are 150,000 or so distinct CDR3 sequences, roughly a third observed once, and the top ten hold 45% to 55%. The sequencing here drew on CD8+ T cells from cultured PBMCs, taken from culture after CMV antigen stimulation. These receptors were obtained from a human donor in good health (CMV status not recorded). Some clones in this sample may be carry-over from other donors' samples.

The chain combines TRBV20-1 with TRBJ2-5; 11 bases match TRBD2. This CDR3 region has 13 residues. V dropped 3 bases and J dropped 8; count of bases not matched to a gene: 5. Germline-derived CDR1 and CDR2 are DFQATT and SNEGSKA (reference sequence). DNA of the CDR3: TGCAGTGCTAGTCGCCTAGCGGGGGGTACCCAGTACTTC. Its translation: CSASRLAGGTQYF.

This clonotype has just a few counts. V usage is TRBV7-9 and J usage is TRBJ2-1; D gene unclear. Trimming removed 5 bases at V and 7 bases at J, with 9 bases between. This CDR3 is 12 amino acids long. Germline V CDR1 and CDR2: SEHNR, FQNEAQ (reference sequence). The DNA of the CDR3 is TGTGCCAGCAGCCCGGATCCGAATGAGCAGTTCTTC. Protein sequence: CASSPDPNEQFF.

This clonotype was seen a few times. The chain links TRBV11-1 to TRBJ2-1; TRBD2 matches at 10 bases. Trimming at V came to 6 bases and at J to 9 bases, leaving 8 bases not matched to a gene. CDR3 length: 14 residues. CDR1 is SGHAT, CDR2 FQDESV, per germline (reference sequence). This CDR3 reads CASSTSGNRAEQFF. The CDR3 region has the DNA TGTGCCAGCAGTACTAGCGGGAATCGTGCTGAGCAGTTCTTC.

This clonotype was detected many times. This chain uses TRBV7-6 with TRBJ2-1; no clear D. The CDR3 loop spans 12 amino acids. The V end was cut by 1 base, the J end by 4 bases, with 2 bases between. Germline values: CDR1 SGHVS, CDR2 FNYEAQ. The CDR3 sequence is CASSLGYNEQFF. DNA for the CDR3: TGTGCCAGCAGCTTAGGGTACAATGAGCAGTTCTTC.

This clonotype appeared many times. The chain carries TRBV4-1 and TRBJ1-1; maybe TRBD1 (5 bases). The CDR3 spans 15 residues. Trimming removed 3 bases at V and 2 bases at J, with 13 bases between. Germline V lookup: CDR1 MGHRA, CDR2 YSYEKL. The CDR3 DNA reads TGCGCCAGCAGCCACTACTCCGGGGCTAACACTGAAGCTTTCTTT. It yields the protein CASSHYSGANTEAFF.

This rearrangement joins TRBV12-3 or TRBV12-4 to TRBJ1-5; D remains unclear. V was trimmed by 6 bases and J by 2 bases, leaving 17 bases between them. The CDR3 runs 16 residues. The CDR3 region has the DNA TGTGCCAGCAGCACCTCGCATGACGCCGGCAATCAGCCCCAGCATTTT. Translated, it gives CASSTSHDAGNQPQHF.

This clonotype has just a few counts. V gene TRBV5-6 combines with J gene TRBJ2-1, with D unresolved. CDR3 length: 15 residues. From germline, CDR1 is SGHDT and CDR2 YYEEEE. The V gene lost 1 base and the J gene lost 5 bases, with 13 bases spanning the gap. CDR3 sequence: CASSLLPGFHNEQFF. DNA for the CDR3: TGTGCCAGCAGCTTGTTGCCAGGCTTCCACAATGAGCAGTTCTTC. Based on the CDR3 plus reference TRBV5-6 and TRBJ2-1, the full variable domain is DAGVTQSPTHLIKTRGQQVTLRCSPKSGHDTVSWYQQALGQGPQFIFQYYEEEERQRGNFPDRFSGHQFPNYSSELNVNALLLGDSALYLCASSLLPGFHNEQFFGPGTRLTVL.

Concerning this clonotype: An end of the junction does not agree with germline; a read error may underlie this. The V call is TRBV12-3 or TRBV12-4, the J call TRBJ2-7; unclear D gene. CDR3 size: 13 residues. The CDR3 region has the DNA TGTGCCAGCAGTTTAGGCTGGGCCTACGAACAGTACTTC. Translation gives CASSLGWAYEQYF.

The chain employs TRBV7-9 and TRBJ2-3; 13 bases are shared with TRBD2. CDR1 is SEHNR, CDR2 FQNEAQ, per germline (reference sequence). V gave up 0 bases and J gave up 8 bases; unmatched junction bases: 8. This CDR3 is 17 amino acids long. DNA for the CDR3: TGTGCCAGCAGCTTAGCCCCGGGACTAGCGGGGATCATTACGCAGTATTTT. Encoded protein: CASSLAPGLAGIITQYF.

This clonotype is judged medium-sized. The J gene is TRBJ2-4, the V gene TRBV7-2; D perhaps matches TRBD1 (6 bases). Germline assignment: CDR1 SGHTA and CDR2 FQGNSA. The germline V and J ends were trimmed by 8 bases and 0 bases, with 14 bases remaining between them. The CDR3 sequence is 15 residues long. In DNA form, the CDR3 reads TGTGCCAGCCGGCTGGACAGCTTAGCCAAAAACATTCAGTACTTC. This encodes CASRLDSLAKNIQYF. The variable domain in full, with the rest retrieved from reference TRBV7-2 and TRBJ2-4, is GAGVSQSPSNKVTEKGKDVELRCDPISGHTALYWYRQSLGQGLEFLIYFQGNSAPDKSGLPSDRFSAERTGGSVSTLTIQRTQQEDSAVYLCASRLDSLAKNIQYFGAGTRLSVL.

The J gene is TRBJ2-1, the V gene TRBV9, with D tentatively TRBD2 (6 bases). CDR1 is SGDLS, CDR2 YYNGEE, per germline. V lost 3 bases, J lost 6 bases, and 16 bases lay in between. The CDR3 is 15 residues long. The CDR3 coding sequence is TGTGCCAGCAGCGACGGGAGACAATCCGGCAATGAGCAGTTCTTC. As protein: CASSDGRQSGNEQFF.

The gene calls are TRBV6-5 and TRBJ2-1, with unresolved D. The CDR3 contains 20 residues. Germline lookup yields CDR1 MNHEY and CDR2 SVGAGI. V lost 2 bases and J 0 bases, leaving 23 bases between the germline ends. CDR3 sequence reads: CASSYPILLRIEYSYNEQFF. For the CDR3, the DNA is TGTGCCAGCAGTTACCCTATACTACTGAGGATCGAATACTCCTACAATGAGCAGTTCTTC.

The CDR3 sequence is CATSDQYSGTEAFF. DNA for the CDR3: TGTGCCACCAGTGACCAGTACTCTGGGACTGAAGCTTTCTTT. The V gene is TRBV24-1, the J gene TRBJ1-1; D remains ambiguous. Germline lookup yields CDR1 KGHDR and CDR2 SFDVKD. With 4 bases removed from V and 5 bases from J, the gap between germline ends came to 13 bases. The CDR3 extends over 14 amino acids.

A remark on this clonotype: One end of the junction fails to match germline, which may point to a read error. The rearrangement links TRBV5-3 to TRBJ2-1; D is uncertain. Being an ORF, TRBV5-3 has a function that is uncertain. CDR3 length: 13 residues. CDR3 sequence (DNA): TGTGCCAGCAGCTTTTTGGGTAGGAATGAGCAGTTCTTC. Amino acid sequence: CASSFLGRNEQFF.

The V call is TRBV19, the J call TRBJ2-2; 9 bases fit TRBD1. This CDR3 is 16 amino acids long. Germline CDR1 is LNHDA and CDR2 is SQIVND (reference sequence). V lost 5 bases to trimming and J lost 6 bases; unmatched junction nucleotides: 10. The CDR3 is CASSPRTGDGAGELFF. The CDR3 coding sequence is TGTGCCAGTAGTCCCCGGACAGGGGATGGTGCCGGGGAGCTGTTTTTT.

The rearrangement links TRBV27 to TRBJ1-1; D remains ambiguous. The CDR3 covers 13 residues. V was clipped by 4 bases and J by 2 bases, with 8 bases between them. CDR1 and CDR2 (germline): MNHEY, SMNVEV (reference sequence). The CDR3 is CASSYGPNTEAFF. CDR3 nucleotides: TGTGCCAGCAGTTATGGACCTAACACTGAAGCTTTCTTT.

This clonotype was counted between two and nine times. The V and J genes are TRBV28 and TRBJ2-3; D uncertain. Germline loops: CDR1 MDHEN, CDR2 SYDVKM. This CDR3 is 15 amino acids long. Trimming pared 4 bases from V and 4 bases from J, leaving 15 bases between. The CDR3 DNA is TGTGCCAGCAGTTCGCCTTCGTCCTACGCAGATACGCAGTATTTT. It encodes CASSSPSSYADTQYF.

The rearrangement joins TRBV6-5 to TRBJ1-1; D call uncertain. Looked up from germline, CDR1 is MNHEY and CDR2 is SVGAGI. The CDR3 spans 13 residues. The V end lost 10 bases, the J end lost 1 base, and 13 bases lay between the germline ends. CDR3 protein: CATSVGGNTEAFF. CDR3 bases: TGTGCCACGAGTGTAGGAGGGAACACTGAAGCTTTCTTT.

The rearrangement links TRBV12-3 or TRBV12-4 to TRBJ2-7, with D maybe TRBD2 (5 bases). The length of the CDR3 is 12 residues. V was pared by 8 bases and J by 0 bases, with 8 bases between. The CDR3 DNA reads TGTGCCAGCCGGGGTCTCTCCTACGAGCAGTACTTC. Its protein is CASRGLSYEQYF.

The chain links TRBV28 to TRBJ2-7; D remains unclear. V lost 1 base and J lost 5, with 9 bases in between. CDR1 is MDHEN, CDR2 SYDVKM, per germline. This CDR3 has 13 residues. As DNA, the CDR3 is TGTGCCAGCAGTTTATTGACCCGGGACGAGCAGTACTTC. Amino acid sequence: CASSLLTRDEQYF.

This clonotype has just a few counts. The CDR3 is CASSPDRVYQPNEKLFF. The DNA of the CDR3 is TGTGCCAGCAGCCCAGACAGGGTTTATCAGCCTAATGAAAAACTGTTTTTT. The genes are TRBV7-2 and TRBJ1-4, with TRBD1 identical over 7 bases. Germline V gene sequence: CDR1 SGHTA, CDR2 FQGNSA. The J segment lost 3 bases and the V segment lost 5 bases, leaving 12 bases of the junction unmatched. The CDR3 runs 17 residues.

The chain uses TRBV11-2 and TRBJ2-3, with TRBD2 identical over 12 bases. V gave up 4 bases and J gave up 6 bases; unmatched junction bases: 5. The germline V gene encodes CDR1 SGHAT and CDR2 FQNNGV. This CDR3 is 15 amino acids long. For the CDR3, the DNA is TGTGCCAGCAGCTCGTGGACTAGCGGGATGGATACGCAGTATTTT. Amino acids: CASSSWTSGMDTQYF.

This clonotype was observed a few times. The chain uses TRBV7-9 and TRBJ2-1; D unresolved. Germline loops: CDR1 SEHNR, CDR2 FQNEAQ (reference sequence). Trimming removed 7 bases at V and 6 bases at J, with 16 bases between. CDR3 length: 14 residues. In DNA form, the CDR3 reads TGTGCCAGCACCGATTATTTGCAGTTCAATGAGCAGTTCTTC. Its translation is CASTDYLQFNEQFF.